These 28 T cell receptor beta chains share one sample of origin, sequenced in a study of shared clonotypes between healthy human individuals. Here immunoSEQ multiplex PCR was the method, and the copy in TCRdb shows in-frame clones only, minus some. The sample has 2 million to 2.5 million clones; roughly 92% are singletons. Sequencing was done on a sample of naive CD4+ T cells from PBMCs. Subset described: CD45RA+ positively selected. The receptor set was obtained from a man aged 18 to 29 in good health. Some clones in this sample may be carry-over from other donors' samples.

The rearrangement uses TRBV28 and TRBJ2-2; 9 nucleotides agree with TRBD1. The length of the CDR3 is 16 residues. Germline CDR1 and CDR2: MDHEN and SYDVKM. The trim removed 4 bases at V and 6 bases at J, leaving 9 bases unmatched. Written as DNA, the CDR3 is TGTGCCAGCAGTTCAACCGGGACAGGGATCGCCGGGGAGCTGTTTTTT. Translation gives CASSSTGTGIAGELFF.

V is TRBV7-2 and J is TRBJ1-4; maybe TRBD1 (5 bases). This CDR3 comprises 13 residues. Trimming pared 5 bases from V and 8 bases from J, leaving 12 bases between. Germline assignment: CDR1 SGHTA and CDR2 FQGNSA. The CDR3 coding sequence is TGTGCCAGCAGCCGGGGGGGTTGGGAAAAACTGTTTTTT. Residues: CASSRGGWEKLFF.

The CDR3 here is CASSERRTQYNEQFF. The CDR3 bases are TGTGCCAGCAGTGAAAGACGCACGCAATACAATGAGCAGTTCTTC. This chain joins TRBV2 and TRBJ2-1; D gene uncertain. V lost 2 bases and J 4 bases, leaving 12 bases between the germline ends. The CDR3 loop spans 15 amino acids. Germline CDR1 and CDR2: SNHLY and FYNNEI. The whole variable domain, remainder taken from reference TRBV2 and TRBJ2-1, is EPEVTQTPSHQVTQMGQEVILRCVPISNHLYFYWYRQILGQKVEFLVSFYNNEISEKSEIFDDQFSVERPDGSNFTLKIRSTKLEDSAMYFCASSERRTQYNEQFFGPGTRLTVL.

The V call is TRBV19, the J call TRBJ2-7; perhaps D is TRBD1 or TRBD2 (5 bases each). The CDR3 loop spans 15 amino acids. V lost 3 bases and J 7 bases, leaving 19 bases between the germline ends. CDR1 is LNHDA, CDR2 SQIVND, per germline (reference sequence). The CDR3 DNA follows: TGTGCCAGTAGTATCGGCCGGCAGGGACCTTGGGAGCAGTACTTC. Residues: CASSIGRQGPWEQYF.

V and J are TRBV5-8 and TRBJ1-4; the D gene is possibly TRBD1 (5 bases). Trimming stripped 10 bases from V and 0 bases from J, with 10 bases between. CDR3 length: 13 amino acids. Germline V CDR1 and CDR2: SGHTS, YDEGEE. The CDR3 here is CAAGGATNEKLFF. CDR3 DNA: TGTGCCGCCGGGGGGGCAACTAATGAAAAACTGTTTTTT.

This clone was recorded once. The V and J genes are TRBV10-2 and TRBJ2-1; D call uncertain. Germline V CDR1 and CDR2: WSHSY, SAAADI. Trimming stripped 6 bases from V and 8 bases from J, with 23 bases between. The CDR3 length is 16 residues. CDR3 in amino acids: CASSLNLYLTVDEQFF. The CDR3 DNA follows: TGCGCCAGCAGCCTTAATCTTTACCTCACAGTCGATGAGCAGTTCTTC.

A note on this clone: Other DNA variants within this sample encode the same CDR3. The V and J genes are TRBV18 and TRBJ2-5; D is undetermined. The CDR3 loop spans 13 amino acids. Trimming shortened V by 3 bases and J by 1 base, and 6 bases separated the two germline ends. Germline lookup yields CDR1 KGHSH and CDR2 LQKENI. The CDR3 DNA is TGTGCCAGCTCACCGACGGTCCAAGAGACCCAGTACTTC. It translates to CASSPTVQETQYF.

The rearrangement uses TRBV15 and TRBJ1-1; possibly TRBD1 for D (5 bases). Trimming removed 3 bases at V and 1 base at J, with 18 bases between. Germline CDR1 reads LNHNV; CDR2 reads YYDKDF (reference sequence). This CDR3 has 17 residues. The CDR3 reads CATSRPLGGEGNTEAFF. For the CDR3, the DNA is TGTGCCACCAGCAGGCCCCTTGGGGGAGAGGGGAACACTGAAGCTTTCTTT.

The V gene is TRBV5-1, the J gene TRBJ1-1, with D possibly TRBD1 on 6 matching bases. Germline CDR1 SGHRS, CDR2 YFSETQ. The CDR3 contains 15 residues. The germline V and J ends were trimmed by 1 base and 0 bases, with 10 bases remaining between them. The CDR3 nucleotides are TGCGCCAGCAGCTTGATGGGGACAATGAACACTGAAGCTTTCTTT. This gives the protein CASSLMGTMNTEAFF.

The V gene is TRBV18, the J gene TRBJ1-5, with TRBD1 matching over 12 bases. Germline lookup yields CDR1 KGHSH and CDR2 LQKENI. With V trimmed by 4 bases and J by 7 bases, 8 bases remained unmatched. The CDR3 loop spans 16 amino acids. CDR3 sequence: CASSQGGTGGRQPQHF. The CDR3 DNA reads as TGTGCCAGCTCACAGGGGGGGACAGGGGGCAGGCAGCCCCAGCATTTT.

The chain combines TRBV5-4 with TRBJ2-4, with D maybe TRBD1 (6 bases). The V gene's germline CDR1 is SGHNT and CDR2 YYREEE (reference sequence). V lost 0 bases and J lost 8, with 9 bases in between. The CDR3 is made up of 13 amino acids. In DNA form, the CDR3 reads TGTGCCAGCAGCTTGGAGTGGACAGACATTCAGTACTTC. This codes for CASSLEWTDIQYF. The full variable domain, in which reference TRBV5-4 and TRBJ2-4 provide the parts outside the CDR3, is ETGVTQSPTHLIKTRGQQVTLRCSSQSGHNTVSWYQQALGQGPQFIFQYYREEENGRGNFPPRFSGLQFPNYSSELNVNALELDDSALYLCASSLEWTDIQYFGAGTRLSVL.

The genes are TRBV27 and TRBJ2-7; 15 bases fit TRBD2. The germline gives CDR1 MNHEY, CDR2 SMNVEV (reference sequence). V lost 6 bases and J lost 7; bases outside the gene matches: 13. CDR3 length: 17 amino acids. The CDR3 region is CASRRGLAGGLGREQYF. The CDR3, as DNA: TGTGCCAGCAGGAGAGGACTAGCGGGAGGGCTAGGGAGAGAGCAGTACTTC.

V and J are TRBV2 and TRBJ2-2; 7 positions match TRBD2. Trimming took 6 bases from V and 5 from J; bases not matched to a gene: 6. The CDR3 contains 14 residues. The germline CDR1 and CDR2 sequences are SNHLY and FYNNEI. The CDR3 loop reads CASRGRELTGELFF. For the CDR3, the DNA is TGTGCCAGCAGGGGGCGGGAGTTAACCGGGGAGCTGTTTTTT.

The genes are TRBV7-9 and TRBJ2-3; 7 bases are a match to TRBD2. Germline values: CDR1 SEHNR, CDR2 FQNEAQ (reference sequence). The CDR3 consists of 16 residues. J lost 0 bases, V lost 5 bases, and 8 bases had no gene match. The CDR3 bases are TGTGCCAGCAGCACAGTGACTAGCAGTAGCACAGATACGCAGTATTTT. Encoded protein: CASSTVTSSSTDTQYF.

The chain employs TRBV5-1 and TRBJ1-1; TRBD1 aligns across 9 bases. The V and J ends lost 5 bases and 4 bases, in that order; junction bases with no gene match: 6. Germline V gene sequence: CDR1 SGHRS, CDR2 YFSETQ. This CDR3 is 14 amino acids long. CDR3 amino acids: CASRSGQGLTEAFF. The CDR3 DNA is TGCGCCAGCAGGTCGGGACAGGGACTCACTGAAGCTTTCTTT.

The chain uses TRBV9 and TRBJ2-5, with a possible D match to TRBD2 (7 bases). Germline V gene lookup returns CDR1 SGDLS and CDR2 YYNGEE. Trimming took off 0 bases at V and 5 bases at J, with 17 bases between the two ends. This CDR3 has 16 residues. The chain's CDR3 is CASSVGGGRGGETQYF. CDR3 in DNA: TGTGCCAGCAGCGTAGGTGGCGGGAGAGGGGGGGAGACCCAGTACTTC.

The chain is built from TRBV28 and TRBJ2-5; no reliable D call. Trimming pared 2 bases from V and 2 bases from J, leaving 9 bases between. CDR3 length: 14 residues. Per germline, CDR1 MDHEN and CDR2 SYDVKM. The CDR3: CASSLEQPQETQYF. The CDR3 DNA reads TGTGCCAGCAGTTTAGAACAGCCACAAGAGACCCAGTACTTC.

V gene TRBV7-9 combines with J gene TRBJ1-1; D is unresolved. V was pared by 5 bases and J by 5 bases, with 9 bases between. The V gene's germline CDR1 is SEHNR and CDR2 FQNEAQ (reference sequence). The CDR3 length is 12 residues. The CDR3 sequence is CASSQDRTEAFF. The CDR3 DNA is TGTGCCAGCAGCCAAGACCGGACTGAAGCTTTCTTT.

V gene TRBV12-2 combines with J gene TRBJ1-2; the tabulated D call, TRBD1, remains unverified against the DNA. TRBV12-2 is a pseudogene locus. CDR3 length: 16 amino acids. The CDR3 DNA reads TGTGCAAGTCGCATACCCCGCCGACAGGCAAACTATGGCTACACCTTC. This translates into CASRIPRRQANYGYTF.

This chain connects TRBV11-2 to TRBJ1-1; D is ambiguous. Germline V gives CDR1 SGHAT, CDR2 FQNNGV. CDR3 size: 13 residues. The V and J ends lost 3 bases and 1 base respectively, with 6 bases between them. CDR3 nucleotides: TGTGCCAGCAGCTTCCAAGAGAACACTGAAGCTTTCTTT. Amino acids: CASSFQENTEAFF. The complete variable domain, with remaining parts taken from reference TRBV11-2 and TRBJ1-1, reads EAGVAQSPRYKIIEKRQSVAFWCNPISGHATLYWYQQILGQGPKLLIQFQNNGVVDDSQLPKDRFSAERLKGVDSTLKIQPAKLEDSAVYLCASSFQENTEAFFGQGTRLTVV.

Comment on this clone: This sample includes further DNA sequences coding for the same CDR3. The CDR3 spells CASSASGSGNEQFF. CDR3 nucleotide sequence: TGTGCCAGCAGCGCCAGCGGGAGTGGTAATGAGCAGTTCTTC. The V gene is TRBV9, the J gene TRBJ2-1; 8 nucleotides match TRBD2. The CDR3 is 14 amino acids. J gave up 7 bases and V 3 bases, and 6 bases lay outside the gene matches. CDR1 and CDR2 from the germline V gene are SGDLS and YYNGEE.

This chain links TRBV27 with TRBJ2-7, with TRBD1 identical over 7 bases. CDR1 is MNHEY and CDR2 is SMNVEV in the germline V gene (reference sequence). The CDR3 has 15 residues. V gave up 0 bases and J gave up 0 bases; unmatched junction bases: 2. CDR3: CASSLSGDSSYEQYF. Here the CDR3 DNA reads TGTGCCAGCAGTTTATCGGGGGACAGCTCCTACGAGCAGTACTTC.

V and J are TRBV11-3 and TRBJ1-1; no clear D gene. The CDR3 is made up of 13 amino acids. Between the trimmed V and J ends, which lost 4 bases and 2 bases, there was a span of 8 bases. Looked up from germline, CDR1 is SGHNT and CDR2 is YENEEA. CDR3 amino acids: CASSSQINTEAFF. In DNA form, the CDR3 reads TGTGCCAGCAGCTCACAGATAAACACTGAAGCTTTCTTT.

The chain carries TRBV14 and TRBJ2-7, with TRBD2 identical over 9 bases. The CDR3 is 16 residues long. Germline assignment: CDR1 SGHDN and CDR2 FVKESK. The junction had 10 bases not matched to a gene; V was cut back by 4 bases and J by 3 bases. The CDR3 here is CASSLNPTSGFYEQYF. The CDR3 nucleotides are TGTGCCAGCAGCCTAAACCCCACTAGCGGGTTCTACGAGCAGTACTTC.

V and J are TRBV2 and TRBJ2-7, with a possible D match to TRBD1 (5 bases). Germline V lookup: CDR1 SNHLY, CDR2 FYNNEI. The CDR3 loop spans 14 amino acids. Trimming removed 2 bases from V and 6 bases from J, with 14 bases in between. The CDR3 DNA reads TGTGCCAGCAGTGAACAAGGGGCACCCTTCGAGCAGTACTTC. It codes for CASSEQGAPFEQYF.

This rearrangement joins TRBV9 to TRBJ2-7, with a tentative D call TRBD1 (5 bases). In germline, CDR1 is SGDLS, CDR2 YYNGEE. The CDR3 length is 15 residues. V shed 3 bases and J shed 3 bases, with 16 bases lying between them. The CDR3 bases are TGTGCCAGCAGCGAGGGGCCGGCGACAGACTACGAGCAGTACTTC. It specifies CASSEGPATDYEQYF. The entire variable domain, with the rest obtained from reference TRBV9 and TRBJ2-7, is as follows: DSGVTQTPKHLITATGQRVTLRCSPRSGDLSVYWYQQSLDQGLQFLIQYYNGEERAKGNILERFSAQQFPDLHSELNLSSLELGDSALYFCASSEGPATDYEQYFGPGTRLTVT.

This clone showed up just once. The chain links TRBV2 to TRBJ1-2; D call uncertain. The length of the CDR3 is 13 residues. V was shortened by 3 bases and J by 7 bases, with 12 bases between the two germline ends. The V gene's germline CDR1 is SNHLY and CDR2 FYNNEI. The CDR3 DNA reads TGTGCCAGCAGTGAGGGCCAGTGGGGTGGCTACACCTTC. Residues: CASSEGQWGGYTF. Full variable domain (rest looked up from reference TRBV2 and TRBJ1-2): EPEVTQTPSHQVTQMGQEVILRCVPISNHLYFYWYRQILGQKVEFLVSFYNNEISEKSEIFDDQFSVERPDGSNFTLKIRSTKLEDSAMYFCASSEGQWGGYTFGSGTRLTVV.

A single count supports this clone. This chain's CDR3 is CASSIRGGLSRSNQPQHF. The CDR3, as DNA: TGTGCCAGTAGTATCCGAGGGGGACTGTCAAGATCTAATCAGCCCCAGCATTTT. This chain links TRBV19 with TRBJ1-5; perhaps TRBD1 as D (6 bases). CDR1 is LNHDA, CDR2 SQIVND, per germline (reference sequence). There are 18 residues in the CDR3. The V and J ends lost 3 bases and 4 bases respectively, with 22 bases between them.